The 4 T cell receptor beta chains in this list originate from one sample, sequenced in a study of cytomegalovirus exposure and HLA in healthy donors. PCR primers comprised 60 Vbeta and 13 Jbeta primers. Generated by immunoSEQ multiplex PCR, the TCRdb table keeps only in-frame clones and is missing some. In the table there are approximately 140,000 clones, about 64% of which are singletons. Material for sequencing was PBMCs. These receptor sequences come from a woman in her sixties or seventies in good health and CMV-seropositive.

The rearrangement joins TRBV9 to TRBJ2-3; 7 nucleotides align to TRBD2. The V segment lost 5 bases and the J segment 6 bases; nucleotides outside the gene matches: 9. CDR1 SGDLS and CDR2 YYNGEE come from the germline V gene. The CDR3 covers 14 residues. The CDR3, as DNA: TGTGCCAGCAGTGGGGGGAGGGCCATCGATACGCAGTATTTT. Translated, it gives CASSGGRAIDTQYF.

The chain recombines TRBV25-1 with TRBJ1-1; 7 nucleotides align to TRBD1. The germline V gene has CDR1 MGHDK and CDR2 SYGVNS. The CDR3 length is 15 residues. The V segment lost 8 bases and the J segment 0 bases; nucleotides outside the gene matches: 9. CDR3 bases: TGTGCCAGCTCATGGACAGGCCCGATGAACACTGAAGCTTTCTTT. Translating gives CASSWTGPMNTEAFF.

The rearrangement links TRBV7-2 to TRBJ1-5, with 10 bases identical to TRBD1. The CDR3 sequence is 18 residues long. The V gene end was trimmed by 1 base and the J gene end by 0 bases; junction bases not matched to a gene: 6. The germline gives CDR1 SGHTA, CDR2 FQGNSA. Written as DNA, the CDR3 is TGTGCCAGCAGCTTAGGGGGACAGGGGCCATATAGCAATCAGCCCCAGCATTTT. Translated, it gives CASSLGGQGPYSNQPQHF.

The chain joins TRBV7-8 to TRBJ2-7; 8 nucleotides match TRBD1. Trimming at V came to 4 bases and at J to 3 bases, leaving 5 bases not matched to a gene. The CDR3 has 14 amino acids. The germline V gene has CDR1 SGHVS and CDR2 FQNEAQ. The chain's CDR3 is CASSSDRASYEQYF. The CDR3, as DNA: TGTGCCAGCAGCTCGGACAGGGCCAGCTACGAGCAGTACTTC.